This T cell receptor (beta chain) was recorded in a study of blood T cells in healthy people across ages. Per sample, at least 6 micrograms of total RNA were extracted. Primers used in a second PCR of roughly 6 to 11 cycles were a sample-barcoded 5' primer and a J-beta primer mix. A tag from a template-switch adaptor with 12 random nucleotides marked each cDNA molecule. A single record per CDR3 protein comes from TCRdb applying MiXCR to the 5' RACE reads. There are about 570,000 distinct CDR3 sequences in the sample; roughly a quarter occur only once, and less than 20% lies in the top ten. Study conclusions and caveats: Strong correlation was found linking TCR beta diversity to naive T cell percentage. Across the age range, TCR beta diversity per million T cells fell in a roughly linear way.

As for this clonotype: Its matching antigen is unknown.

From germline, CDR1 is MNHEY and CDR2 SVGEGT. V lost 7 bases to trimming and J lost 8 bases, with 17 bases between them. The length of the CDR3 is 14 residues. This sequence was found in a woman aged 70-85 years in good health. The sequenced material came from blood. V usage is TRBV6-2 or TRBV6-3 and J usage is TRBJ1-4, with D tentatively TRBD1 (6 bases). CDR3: CASKQQGYGEKLFF. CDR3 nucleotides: TGTGCCAGCAAGCAACAGGGATATGGGGAAAAACTGTTTTTT.